This T cell receptor (beta chain) is drawn from a study of T cell responses to AZD1222 COVID-19 vaccine. Germline assignment: CDR1 SGHRS and CDR2 YFSETQ. The CDR3 sequence is 17 residues long. With V trimmed by 4 bases and J by 4 bases, 11 bases remained unmatched. Comment on this clone: Antigen: not known.

The data were produced by immunoSEQ multiplex PCR, yet TCRdb's version contains in-frame clones alone and is incomplete. The data contain about 130,000 clones, 88% of them singletons. Study outcomes and limitations: Seropositive AZD1222 recipients at baseline numbered only five or six. Spike-specific TCRs gained breadth and depth after people received two AZD1222 doses. Females made up more of the donors, who were largely white British, and clonal diversity may have come out too low.

This sequence was found in an adult in good health. The chain employs TRBV5-1 and TRBJ2-7; 13 bases are a match to TRBD2. Sequenced material: peripheral blood, taken on day 0 of AZD1222 vaccination. CDR3: CASSPSKTSGRRYEQYF. CDR3 bases: TGCGCCAGCAGCCCGTCAAAGACTAGCGGGAGGAGGTACGAGCAGTACTTC.